This TCR beta chain was identified during a study of shared clonotypes between healthy human individuals (dated by TCRdb to the early 2020s). Concerning the study at large: The cohort comprised a couple of women and a few men aged 18 to 49 years. For each donor, CD4 naive and CD4 memory were each run on three plates, CD8 naive on two plates, and CD8 memory on one plate. To estimate repertoire size and how much clonotypes are shared between individuals, the study performed deep sequencing of blood TCR repertoires from about 5 healthy adults. To increase sequencing depth and limit assay-specific biases, different laboratories used diverse techniques to prepare libraries and sequence TCR repertoires. Between about 0.85 and 9.5 billion PBMCs per donor were obtained by leukapheresis. The full study reports these points: Because the study included a small number of donors, the genetic and exposure-history diversity represented was limited. Incomplete sequencing was indicated by rarefaction of sorted-subset datasets, despite the large sequencing depth. About 5% of naive CD4, 3.5% of naive CD8, 2% to 2.5% of memory CD4, and 0.4% of memory CD8 clonotypes were shared across several donors. Based on pairwise subsampling, the degree of clonotype sharing among donors was expected to be affected by sequencing depth. Sampling was limited to blood, and TCR repertoires in tissue likely differ from TCR repertoires in blood. Clonotypes shared by all four sorted-subset donors showed higher generation probabilities than non-shared clonotypes. Naive subsets generally had larger estimated clonotype richness than memory subsets.

As concerns this clone: The specificity of this receptor is unknown. Nothing much larger sits one base from this clone, and base qualities are not available.

CD8 naive samples were obtained by positive selection for CCR7 among CD45RO-negative cells, yielding a CD45RA+CCR7+ population from which TemRA cells were excluded. Donors were healthy HIV-negative adults with no recently reported acute infections or vaccinations. Every donor was a Caucasian adult residing in Nashville, Tennessee, USA. Blood was obtained by leukapheresis, after which PBMCs were separated by Ficoll-Histopaque density gradient centrifugation and cryopreserved in liquid nitrogen vapor phase. Analytical flow cytometry was used to check the purity and quantity of each magnetically sorted T cell population. Genomic DNA was isolated from every sorted fraction and measured by UV absorbance on a Nanodrop 2000c. TCR CDR3 regions were amplified from genomic DNA by multiplex PCR using the deep immunoSEQ assay. Extracted genomic DNA from each cell subset was distributed evenly across all wells of several immunoSEQ 96-well plates, and each plate was treated as a replicate. For sorted subsets, roughly 200 ng of genomic DNA, equivalent to 30,000 or so T cell genomes, went into each replicate PCR. Purified libraries were quantified with a Qubit 3.0 fluorometer, sized on a Bioanalyzer 2100, and re-quantified with the KAPA Library Quantification kit. Each immunoSEQ 96-well plate was sequenced on its own single-read 150-cycle Illumina NextSeq 550 flow cell. As for the authors' bioinformatics: Because only junctional sequences without quality scores were contained in the immunoSEQ output, filtering matching that applied to full-length reads could not be performed. To assign V/J genes and CDR3, sequences were annotated against IMGT germline references using PyIR, a Python wrapper for IgBLAST v1.9. Reads were filtered out if the reads had weak V/J assignments (E-value above 1e-6), no CDR3, stop codons, out-of-frame junctions, or ambiguous translated residues. V3J clonotypes were defined as sequences sharing the same inferred V gene, J gene, and CDR3 amino acid sequence. Percentage overlap between repertoires was computed as shared unique clonotypes divided by the size of the smaller repertoire. Three approaches were used to assess repertoire richness: RTK rarefaction, the Chao1 estimator, and Recon v2.1 estimates of unobserved clonotypes. For all TCRbeta clonotypes obtained by the gDNA method from a few donors, generation probabilities were computed with OLGA. This is the immuneACCESS table as TCRdb keeps it, with only in-frame sequences that have V and J called. A part of the clones is gone; compared with another copy, unresolved V genes explain less than half, and the rest is unexplained. The V and J calls and the clone size are those of that table, but D and trimming were determined from the DNA. The sample has some 2.1 million clones on record, approximately 92% of them singletons. Of the sample, around 1.7% falls within the top ten clones.

The cysteine opens and the phenylalanine closes a CDR3 of 15 amino acids. The entry retains the CDR3 DNA only, 45 bases that are in frame from base 1. The germline V gene provides CDR1 MDHEN and CDR2 SYDVKM. The trim is 5 bases for V and 4 bases for J, with a gap of 15 bases between the germline ends. The sequence joins TRBV28 to TRBJ1-5, with no confident D gene call. Material: naive CD8+ T cells from PBMCs. The cell subset or site label corresponds to: CD45RA+CCR7+. This TCR came from a man younger than 35 in good health. Some clones in this sample may be carry-over from other donors' samples. This receptor carries the CDR3 CASSGVATENQPQHF. In nucleotides, the sequence is TGTGCCAGCAGTGGAGTAGCGACCGAGAATCAGCCCCAGCATTTT.